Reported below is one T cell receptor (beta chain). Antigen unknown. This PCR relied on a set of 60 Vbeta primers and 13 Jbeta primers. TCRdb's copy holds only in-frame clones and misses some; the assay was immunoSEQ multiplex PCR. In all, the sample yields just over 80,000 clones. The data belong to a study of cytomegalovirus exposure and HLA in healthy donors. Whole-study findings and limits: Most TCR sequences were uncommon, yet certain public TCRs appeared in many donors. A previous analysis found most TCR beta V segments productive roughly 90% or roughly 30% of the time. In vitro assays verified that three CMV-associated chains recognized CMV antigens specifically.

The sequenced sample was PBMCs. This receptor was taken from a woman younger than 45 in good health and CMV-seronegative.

CDR3 nucleotide sequence: TGTGCCAGCAGCTCGGGACTAGTCAACCACGAGCAGTACTTC. It translates to CASSSGLVNHEQYF. This chain uses TRBV9 with TRBJ2-7; 8 bases map to TRBD2. The CDR3 is 14 amino acids. The V gene's germline CDR1 is SGDLS and CDR2 YYNGEE. Trimming cost V 4 bases and J 5 bases; bases outside gene matches: 8.